The T cell receptor (beta chain) described here comes from a study of T cells in Graves' hyperthyroidism and ophthalmopathy. Regarding the study as a whole: With a median lead of about six months before onset, the model predicted ophthalmopathy. Clonotypes that were expanded in thyroid above 0.001 mostly appeared in blood too.

J was trimmed by 3 bases and V by 6 bases; bases with no gene match: 4. There are 14 residues in the CDR3. This clonotype was observed many times. Antigen specificity is unknown. RNA transcripts were the template for amplifying TCR beta CDR3 regions. A first-round RT-PCR of the TCR CDR3 used the HTBI primer set. From the multiplex PCR reads, TCRdb called clonotypes with MiXCR, one entry per CDR3 protein. In the table there are 500,000 to 550,000 distinct CDR3 sequences, about 20% of which are singletons. V usage is TRBV12-3 or TRBV12-4 and J usage is TRBJ2-7, with 11 nucleotides matching TRBD2. This receptor was obtained from a man aged 40-50 years with Graves' ophthalmopathy. Sequenced input: blood. The CDR3 nucleotides are TGTGCCAGCAGGAGACTAGCGGGAAACTACGAGCAGTACTTC. Encoded protein: CASRRLAGNYEQYF.